This TCR beta chain was identified during a study of identical twins. The study's findings and limits: Researchers reported weaker excess twin sharing in beta out-of-frame sequences. It was possible that invariant MAIT and iNKT cells partly confounded the zero-insertion analyses. Clonotypes of the beta chain that were abundant in cord blood carried fewer insertions (memory repertoires showed none).

The trim removed 4 bases at V and 5 bases at J, leaving 10 bases unmatched. Germline V gene data show CDR1 as KGHDR and CDR2 as SFDVKD. The CDR3 is made up of 16 amino acids. This clonotype occurred a few times. The target antigen is unknown. Unique molecular identifiers were present on the cDNA, and a universal primer site came from template switching. TCRdb passed the 5' RACE reads through MiXCR, listing each CDR3 protein once. This table holds about 290,000 distinct CDR3 sequences, 9.5% found once. This same sample was also taken into another study, of yellow fever vaccine responses in identical twins.

The source is a woman in her late teens or twenties in good health. The chain recombines TRBV24-1 with TRBJ2-5; TRBD1 matches at 9 bases. The sequenced sample was CD8+ T cells sorted from blood. CDR3 in amino acids: CATSEAGQGYEETQYF. In DNA, the CDR3 is TGTGCCACCAGTGAAGCTGGACAGGGGTACGAGGAGACCCAGTACTTC.